The subject of this entry is one T cell receptor beta chain. Its target is unknown. TCRdb's table, derived via immunoSEQ multiplex PCR, lists solely in-frame clones and lacks some. The data show around 2,100,000 clones, approximately 94% seen once. The entry originates in a study of shared clonotypes between healthy human individuals. Study-wide background: Each donor had three CD4 naive, three CD4 memory, two CD8 naive and one CD8 memory plate.

General study results and limits: Among donors, clonotype sharing was expected to be affected by sequencing depth. Clonotype sharing across four donors was observed for around 5% of naive CD4 clonotypes. Represented diversity, genetic and exposure-history alike, was limited by few donors.

In the naive CD8 group, cells lacked CD45RO and were positively selected for CCR7, so terminally differentiated effector memory CD45RA+ cells were left out. The CDR3 consists of 14 residues. Germline CDR1 is MNHEY and CDR2 is SMNVEV (reference sequence). Trimming removed 6 bases from V and 6 bases from J; junction bases left unmatched: 8. The chain is built from TRBV27 and TRBJ1-1; the match to TRBD1 covers 9 bases. The sequence was obtained from a man younger than 35 in good health. Sequencing used naive CD8+ T cells sorted from blood. The CDR3 DNA reads as TGTGCCAGCAGCCCGGGACAGGGTAACTCTGAAGCTTTCTTT. It codes for CASSPGQGNSEAFF.